This is a list of T cell receptor beta chains from one sample in a study of naive and memory T cell subsets. From the 5' RACE reads, TCRdb called clonotypes with MiXCR, one entry per CDR3 protein. The data show about 48,000 distinct CDR3 sequences, approximately 4.8% seen once. The source of these receptors is a female donor in good health. Both conserved end residues are part of each CDR3. The D gene is left open where the match is weak. The size field is filled for only some rows; it gives once, few, many or a size class.

cdr3_nt,cdr3_aa,v_call,clone_size,j_call,d_call
TGTGCCAGCAGCCCGGACAGCGGTAATGAAAAACTGTTTTTT,CASSPDSGNEKLFF,TRBV5-4,-,TRBJ1-4,-
TGTGCCAGCAGCTCTTTGGGAGATACGCAGTATTTT,CASSSLGDTQYF,TRBV5-6,few,TRBJ2-3,-
TGTGCCTCGGGACCCGGGCCGGCGGCATACGAGCAGTACTTC,CASGPGPAAYEQYF,TRBV10-3,many,TRBJ2-7,-
TGTGCCAGTAGTAACGTAAAGCCAGAGACCCAGTACTTC,CASSNVKPETQYF,TRBV19,few,TRBJ2-5,-
TGTGCCACCAGCAGAGAAACGTCAGTAGCCAAAAACATTCAGTACTTC,CATSRETSVAKNIQYF,TRBV15,-,TRBJ2-4,-
TGCAGCGTCGCCTCGACAGGGCTAATCGCTGAAGCTTTCTTT,CSVASTGLIAEAFF,TRBV29-1,many,TRBJ1-1,TRBD1
TGCGCCAGCAGCTTTGACAGTTCTGGAAACACCATATATTTT,CASSFDSSGNTIYF,TRBV5-1,many,TRBJ1-3,-
TGTGCCAGCAGCCCCCGCCTAGCGGGAATCCCGCGGTCCTACGAGCAGTACTTC,CASSPRLAGIPRSYEQYF,TRBV6-2/TRBV6-3,many,TRBJ2-7,TRBD2
TGCAGCGGCCGGGGGACAGGCCAAGAGACCCAGTACTTC,CSGRGTGQETQYF,TRBV29-1,few,TRBJ2-5,TRBD1
TGTGCCAGCAGGGCCTTTTACGAGCAGTACTTC,CASRAFYEQYF,TRBV6-1,many,TRBJ2-7,-
TGTGCCACCTTAATTTGGTTCTTC,CATLIWFF,TRBV15,many,TRBJ2-1,-
TGTGCCAGCAGTTACCTCCGGGCGCCCGAGCTTACCTCCAATGAGCAGTTCTTC,CASSYLRAPELTSNEQFF,TRBV12-3/TRBV12-4,many,TRBJ2-1,-
TGTGCCAGCAGCGCCGTCGGGGGGAACTACAATGAGCAGTTCTTC,CASSAVGGNYNEQFF,TRBV11-2,-,TRBJ2-1,TRBD2
TGTGCCAGCAGTGAAACATCGGACAGAACAGGAGGCTACACCTTC,CASSETSDRTGGYTF,TRBV2,many,TRBJ1-2,-
TGTGCCAGCAGTGACTCATCATCAGCGGGGCAAAGAGGCTATGGCTACACCTTC,CASSDSSSAGQRGYGYTF,TRBV6-4,many,TRBJ1-2,-
TGTGCCAGCAGCTTCCGGCTAGCGGGAGTGAGGGGTAAGCAGTTCTTC,CASSFRLAGVRGKQFF,TRBV7-9,many,TRBJ2-1,TRBD2
TGTGCCAGCAGCGTAGCGGGACAGGGGGCGCGGGATACGCAGTATTTT,CASSVAGQGARDTQYF,TRBV9,few,TRBJ2-3,TRBD1
TGTGCCAGCAGCTCCCTCCGGCAGGGGAAGGTCGTTTACAATGAGCAGTTCTTC,CASSSLRQGKVVYNEQFF,TRBV7-2,many,TRBJ2-1,-
TGTGCCAGCAGCGGCCGGGTCCTCAATGAGCAGTTCTTC,CASSGRVLNEQFF,TRBV5-5,many,TRBJ2-1,-
TGTGCCAGCAGTTTTCGCAATGGTCGGAATCAGCCCCAGCATTTT,CASSFRNGRNQPQHF,TRBV12-3/TRBV12-4,few,TRBJ1-5,-
TGTGCCTCAGCTGGGGCTAGCGGGACCTACGAGCAGTACTTC,CASAGASGTYEQYF,TRBV6-2/TRBV6-3,few,TRBJ2-7,TRBD2
TGTGCCAGCAGCTTAGTGATACTAGCGGGAGGAGCGGGATACGAGCAGTACTTC,CASSLVILAGGAGYEQYF,TRBV7-2,many,TRBJ2-7,TRBD2
TGCAGCGTTGAAACGGTAGCGGGAGGACAGTTCTTC,CSVETVAGGQFF,TRBV29-1,many,TRBJ2-1,TRBD2
TGTGCCACCAGTATGGGACAGGGCAAGCCCGGGGAGCTGTTTTTT,CATSMGQGKPGELFF,TRBV24-1,few,TRBJ2-2,TRBD1
TGTGCCACCAGTGATCCTTCTGCGGGATACACAGATACGCAGTATTTT,CATSDPSAGYTDTQYF,TRBV24-1,many,TRBJ2-3,-
TGCGCCAGCAGGCTGGACAGAGCAGGAGATACGCAGTATTTT,CASRLDRAGDTQYF,TRBV5-1,many,TRBJ2-3,-
TGTGCCAGCAGCTCCTTACAGGGTAACTATGGCTACACCTTC,CASSSLQGNYGYTF,TRBV5-4,many,TRBJ1-2,-
TGTGCCAGCAGCTTAGGACTAGCGGTCACAGATACGCAGTATTTT,CASSLGLAVTDTQYF,TRBV7-8,many,TRBJ2-3,TRBD2
TGCAGCGTTGAGCCGGGAGGGCCGGTGCAGTTCTTC,CSVEPGGPVQFF,TRBV29-1,many,TRBJ2-1,TRBD2
TGTGCCAGCAGCCTCGACAGGGCTAGCACAGATACGCAGTATTTT,CASSLDRASTDTQYF,TRBV12-3/TRBV12-4,many,TRBJ2-3,TRBD1
TGCGCCAGCAGCCAAGATCAAGTGTTAGCGGGAGCCTCTAGCACAGATACGCAGTATTTT,CASSQDQVLAGASSTDTQYF,TRBV4-1,many,TRBJ2-3,TRBD2
TGTGCCAGCGGGTCTGGAAACACCATATATTTT,CASGSGNTIYF,TRBV6-5,few,TRBJ1-3,-
TGTGCCAGCAGCCCGGGCGGGGGTTGGGAGCAGTTCTTC,CASSPGGGWEQFF,TRBV5-4,many,TRBJ2-1,TRBD2
TGTGCCAGCAGCCGCGGAGGGGGTGGTTTGGAGCAGTACTTC,CASSRGGGGLEQYF,TRBV11-1,many,TRBJ2-7,-
TGTGCCAGCAGTGAACCGGGACAAAATTCTTATGGCTACACCTTC,CASSEPGQNSYGYTF,TRBV6-1,many,TRBJ1-2,-
TGCAGCGTTACCCGACTCGGTCGGGCAAACTACGAGCAGTACTTC,CSVTRLGRANYEQYF,TRBV29-1,many,TRBJ2-7,-
TGTGCCAGCAGTTCCCCAGGGGTTCGCACTGAAGCTTTCTTT,CASSSPGVRTEAFF,TRBV27,many,TRBJ1-1,-
TGTGCCAGCCTCCTTAAGGGAGCGGGAGCCCTCGAGCAGTACTTC,CASLLKGAGALEQYF,TRBV2,many,TRBJ2-7,TRBD2
TGTGCCAGCAGCTTAGCGCTAGAATACCATGAGCAGTTCTTC,CASSLALEYHEQFF,TRBV7-9,many,TRBJ2-1,-
TGTGCCAGCAGCCTAGGCGGGCCACGAAGCTACGAGCAGTACTTC,CASSLGGPRSYEQYF,TRBV7-9,few,TRBJ2-7,-
TGTGCCAGCTCTCTAAATGTCGCTGAAGCTTTCTTT,CASSLNVAEAFF,TRBV28,many,TRBJ1-1,-
TGTGCCAGCTCACCGCCCGATCAGCCCCAGCATTTT,CASSPPDQPQHF,TRBV18,many,TRBJ1-5,-
TGTGCCAGCAGCTTGCGGCAGGGAGGATCCTACGAGCAGTACTTC,CASSLRQGGSYEQYF,TRBV7-2,-,TRBJ2-7,-
TGTGCCAGCAGTCAACCACAGGGATACGAGCAGTACTTC,CASSQPQGYEQYF,TRBV28,many,TRBJ2-7,-
TGTGCCAGCAGCTTAACGTCCTTCAAAGAGACCCAGTACTTC,CASSLTSFKETQYF,TRBV7-2,-,TRBJ2-5,-
TGCAGTGCTAAAGCCGGGACTAGCGGGACAGATACGCAGTATTTT,CSAKAGTSGTDTQYF,TRBV20-1,many,TRBJ2-3,TRBD2
TGTGCCAGCAGACGGGGGGTTCAGCCCCAGCATTTT,CASRRGVQPQHF,TRBV6-2/TRBV6-3,-,TRBJ1-5,-
TGTGCCAGCAGTGAAGTTGGCAGGGTAGTATTCACTGAAGCTTTCTTT,CASSEVGRVVFTEAFF,TRBV2,-,TRBJ1-1,-
TGTGCCAGCAGCTTAGGACAGGCTCTCCAAGAGACCCAGTACTTC,CASSLGQALQETQYF,TRBV11-2,many,TRBJ2-5,-
TGTGCCAGCAGCCAAACTAGCGGGAGGTCCGGGGAGCTGTTTTTT,CASSQTSGRSGELFF,TRBV5-4,few,TRBJ2-2,TRBD2
TGCAGCACCCGGGACTCCTTTCCGTCTGGGGCCAACGTCCTGACTTTC,CSTRDSFPSGANVLTF,TRBV29-1,few,TRBJ2-6,-
TGTGCCAGCACGACTAGCACCTACGAGCAGTACTTC,CASTTSTYEQYF,TRBV6-2/TRBV6-3,many,TRBJ2-7,TRBD2
TGCAGTGCGGTACCCCGGACTAGCGGGAGACGAGAGACCCAGTACTTC,CSAVPRTSGRRETQYF,TRBV20-1,many,TRBJ2-5,TRBD2
TGCGCCAGCAGCTTGGGGGCGGGGAAGGCCTACGAGCAGTACTTC,CASSLGAGKAYEQYF,TRBV5-1,-,TRBJ2-7,-
TGTGCCAGCTCACCACCGCTAGCGCCTTACAATGAGCAGTTCTTC,CASSPPLAPYNEQFF,TRBV18,many,TRBJ2-1,-
TGTGCCAGCAGTTCCGACCCAGGTGACTATGGCTACACCTTC,CASSSDPGDYGYTF,TRBV28,-,TRBJ1-2,-
TGTGCCAGCAGCAGGGGAGGCGCTGGAAACACCATATATTTT,CASSRGGAGNTIYF,TRBV6-2/TRBV6-3,many,TRBJ1-3,-
TGTGCCAGCGTGTCTGGTAGCGGGAGGGGTCGGAGCACAGATACGCAGTATTTT,CASVSGSGRGRSTDTQYF,TRBV12-3/TRBV12-4,many,TRBJ2-3,TRBD2
TGCGCCAGCAGCCAGGCCTACGGTCCGTTCGACGAGCAGTACTTC,CASSQAYGPFDEQYF,TRBV4-3,many,TRBJ2-7,-